The clone carrying this TCR beta chain was detected only a few times. The antigen is undetermined. This record belongs to a study of human T cells and chemical hapten exposure. Described time point: pre-sensitization, week 0. Specified treatment: therapeutic diphenylcyclopropenone sensitization with weekly scalp DPC. Every donor had alopecia and was 18 to 70 years old; all were suitable for DPC. The study, taken as a whole, reports: Those TCRs sitting above 1 in 1000 frequency stayed the same with DPC sensitization. Patch test score was positively correlated with the counts of TCRs that had expanded at PT1.

A single record per CDR3 protein comes from TCRdb applying MiXCR to the RACE reads. The sample includes about 90,000 distinct CDR3 sequences, around 8.8% of them seen just once. This TCR came from a middle-aged man with alopecia areata. Some clones in this sample may be carry-over from other donors' samples. The starting material was whole blood, obtained in connection with sensitization to the hapten diphenylcyclopropenone (DPC).

CDR3 region: CASSPAGGDETQYF. CDR3 sequence (DNA): TGTGCCAGCAGTCCCGCGGGGGGGGATGAGACCCAGTACTTC. This sequence joins TRBV6-2 or TRBV6-3 and TRBJ2-5; 9 nucleotides line up with TRBD2. V lost 5 bases, J lost 5 bases, and 6 bases stayed unmatched. This CDR3 region has 14 residues. Germline V CDR1 and CDR2: MNHEY, SVGEGT.